The 13 T cell receptor beta chains presented below share a single source sample, sequenced in a study of T cell clonality in common variable immunodeficiency. The table came from immunoSEQ multiplex PCR; TCRdb's copy has only in-frame clones and leaves some out. The specimen has about 35,000 clones, none found just once. Sequencing was performed on peripheral blood mononuclear cells. The receptors come from a person between 18 and 75 years old in good health.

This clone was recorded many times. The CDR3 spells CASSPPGGREAFF. The sequenced part of the CDR3 DNA is TGTGCCAGCTCACCACCGGGGGGGCGGGAA. This chain joins TRBV18 and TRBJ1-1, with D possibly being TRBD1 (6 bases). The CDR3 is cut off 3 residues early in the read; its end comes from the germline J gene. The germline V gene has CDR1 KGHSH and CDR2 LQKENI. This CDR3 has 13 amino acids.

This clone was seen at least ten times. Sequencing ends 3 residues short of the CDR3 end; the germline J gene provides the rest. V usage is TRBV20-1 and J usage is TRBJ1-1; D may be TRBD1 (5 bases). The V end was cut by 5 bases, the J end by 4 bases, with 14 bases between. Germline-derived CDR1 and CDR2 are DFQATT and SNEGSKA (reference sequence). The CDR3 is 13 amino acids. Incomplete CDR3 DNA: TGCAGTGCTGAACGACGGGGACTCACTGAA. Its translation is CSAERRGLTE. The CDR3 in full is CSAERRGLTEAFF.

This clone has at least ten counts. CDR3 bases read: TGCAGTGCTAGAGCAGGGGGACGGGGAAATGAG. It encodes CSARAGGRGNE. The full CDR3 protein is CSARAGGRGNEQFF. The chain combines TRBV20-1 with TRBJ2-1, with 7 bases that match TRBD1. The read ends 3 residues before the CDR3 terminus; that terminus is restored from the germline J gene. The V gene's germline CDR1 is DFQATT and CDR2 SNEGSKA (reference sequence). The CDR3 is 14 amino acids. Trimming took 1 base from V and 7 from J; bases not matched to a gene: 7.

This clone appeared many times. The CDR3 extends 3 residues past the end of the read, so its final part is completed from the germline J gene. V and J are TRBV10-3 and TRBJ2-2, with 9 bases matching TRBD1. Germline CDR1 and CDR2: ENHRY and SYGVKD. This CDR3 is built from 14 residues. V trimming: 6 bases; J trimming: 6 bases; junction bases outside the gene matches: 5. The CDR3 bases that were read are TGTGCCATCAGACAGGGGGCGCGGGCCGGGGAG. This gives the protein CAIRQGARAGE. The CDR3 in its entirety is CAIRQGARAGELFF.

This clone was observed many times. The read terminates 3 residues ahead of where the CDR3 ends, so the germline J gene completes it. The chain carries TRBV28 and TRBJ2-3, with TRBD2 matching over 10 bases. The germline V gene has CDR1 MDHEN and CDR2 SYDVKM. There are 13 residues in the CDR3. This CDR3 is CASYTSGEGAQYF. The covered CDR3 bases are TGTGCCAGCTATACTAGCGGGGAGGGTGCG.

This clone was counted many times. Read data end 3 residues before the CDR3 end; the end is taken from the germline J gene. The chain recombines TRBV5-1 with TRBJ2-2; maybe TRBD2 (7 bases). The CDR3 has 18 amino acids. Looked up from germline, CDR1 is SGHRS and CDR2 is YFSETQ. The sequenced part of the CDR3 DNA is TGCGCCAGCAGCCCCATGAGGGGGGGTAGCTCTGGGGCCAACGTG. This sequence encodes CASSPMRGGSSGANV. From start to end, the CDR3 is CASSPMRGGSSGANVLFF.

Details on this clone: With the read ending 3 residues before the CDR3 end, the germline J gene is used to fill in that end. This chain links TRBV18 with TRBJ1-2, with 7 bases fitting TRBD1. The CDR3 spans 15 residues. Per germline, CDR1 KGHSH and CDR2 LQKENI. J lost 0 bases, V lost 3 bases, and 4 bases had no gene match. CDR3 sequence: CASSPGTVSNYGYTF. The CDR3 bases that were read are TGTGCCAGCTCACCCGGGACAGTATCTAACTATGGC.

In its sample, this clone is medium-sized. From the germline J gene comes the end of the CDR3, since the read stops 3 residues before it. The chain uses TRBV5-1 and TRBJ2-4; D possibly matches TRBD1 or TRBD2 (5 bases each). V was clipped by 0 bases and J by 0 bases, with 13 bases between them. The CDR3 covers 17 residues. CDR1 is SGHRS, CDR2 YFSETQ, per germline. CDR3 loop: CASSLGVEGIAKNIQYF. Partial CDR3 DNA: TGCGCCAGCAGCTTGGGTGTAGAGGGGATAGCCAAAAACATT.

This clone occurred many times. With the read ending 3 residues before the CDR3 end, the germline J gene is used to fill in that end. V gene TRBV20-1 combines with J gene TRBJ2-3, with 11 nucleotides matching TRBD2. Per germline, CDR1 DFQATT and CDR2 SNEGSKA (reference sequence). V lost 1 base to trimming and J lost 1 base; unmatched junction nucleotides: 16. The CDR3 totals 20 residues. The CDR3 spells CSARAFKLAGGDTGTDTQYF. The CDR3 bases that were read are TGCAGTGCTAGAGCCTTTAAGCTAGCGGGAGGAGACACTGGCACAGATACG.

This clone came up many times. The sequenced part of the CDR3 DNA is TGCGCCAGCAGCTTGCCGAGCGATACG. Encoded protein: CASSLPSDT. The CDR3 in full is CASSLPSDTQYF. The V gene is TRBV5-1, the J gene TRBJ2-3; D is unclear. The read halts 3 residues ahead of the CDR3 end, with the missing end drawn from the germline J gene. Trimming stripped 1 base from V and 6 bases from J, with 6 bases between. The CDR3 consists of 12 residues. The germline V gene has CDR1 SGHRS and CDR2 YFSETQ.

Comment on this clone: The read is 3 residues too short to cover the CDR3 end, so that end is filled in from the germline J gene. The V and J genes are TRBV7-6 and TRBJ2-3; tentatively, D is TRBD1 (5 bases). The CDR3 has 15 amino acids. Germline V gene sequence: CDR1 SGHVS, CDR2 FNYEAQ. This chain's CDR3 is CASSLGDRYQETQYF. Partial CDR3 DNA: TGTGCCAGCAGCTTAGGAGACAGATACCAAGAGACG.

In this sample, this clone turned up many times. Read coverage stops 3 residues before the CDR3 terminus; the germline J gene supplies the remainder. The V call is TRBV7-2, the J call TRBJ2-7; maybe TRBD1 (6 bases). The CDR3 runs 13 residues. Germline V gene sequence: CDR1 SGHTA, CDR2 FQGNSA. The V end was cut by 3 bases, the J end by 3 bases, with 9 bases between. The sequenced part of the CDR3 DNA is TGTGCCAGCAGCTTGGGACAATTCTACGAG. The encoded protein is CASSLGQFYE. The full CDR3 reads CASSLGQFYEQYF. Combining the CDR3 with reference TRBV7-2 and TRBJ2-7 gives the whole variable domain GAGVSQSPSNKVTEKGKDVELRCDPISGHTALYWYRQSLGQGLEFLIYFQGNSAPDKSGLPSDRFSAERTGGSVSTLTIQRTQQEDSAVYLCASSLGQFYEQYFGPGTRLTVT.

In this sample, this clone turned up many times. The sequenced fragment ends 3 residues before the CDR3 boundary, so the rest is inferred from the germline J gene. The chain employs TRBV10-3 and TRBJ2-3; 7 nucleotides line up with TRBD1. The CDR3 covers 14 residues. The V gene end was trimmed by 10 bases and the J gene end by 3 bases; junction bases not matched to a gene: 10. Looked up from germline, CDR1 is ENHRY and CDR2 is SYGVKD. This CDR3 reads CATSRDSTTDTQYF. Incomplete CDR3 DNA: TGTGCCACTTCCAGGGACAGTACAACAGATACG.